Presented here are 30 T cell receptor beta chains from one specimen sequenced in a study of blood T cell repertoires in COVID-19. The protocol was immunoSEQ multiplex PCR, while the TCRdb copy is restricted to in-frame clones and leaves out a portion. The data show around 620,000 clones, with approximately 90% seen just once and approximately 0.25% held by the top ten. The specimen sequenced was peripheral blood. The receptors derive from a woman aged 18-35 years with acute or convalescent COVID-19.

This clone showed up just once. This chain connects TRBV5-1 to TRBJ2-7, with 8 bases lining up with TRBD1. V gave up 4 bases and J gave up 6 bases; unmatched junction bases: 15. This CDR3 has 16 amino acids. Germline V gives CDR1 SGHRS, CDR2 YFSETQ. The CDR3 protein is CASSHGFRTGIPEQYF. The DNA of the CDR3 is TGCGCCAGCAGCCATGGGTTTCGGACAGGGATCCCCGAGCAGTACTTC.

The chain carries TRBV6-5 and TRBJ1-2; 7 nucleotides align to TRBD1. This CDR3 has 15 amino acids. Germline lookup yields CDR1 MNHEY and CDR2 SVGAGI. J lost 0 bases, V lost 5 bases, and 6 bases had no gene match. This chain's CDR3 is CASSKRQGANYGYTF. CDR3 bases: TGTGCCAGCAGTAAACGACAGGGAGCTAACTATGGCTACACCTTC.

This sequence joins TRBV5-3 and TRBJ1-5; 7 bases agree with TRBD1. TRBV5-3 is reported as an ORF; its role is uncertain. The V gene end was trimmed by 0 bases and the J gene end by 1 base; junction bases not matched to a gene: 4. This CDR3 has 16 residues. The CDR3 loop is CARSLGDSTSNQPQHF. DNA for the CDR3: TGTGCCAGAAGCTTGGGGGACAGTACGAGCAATCAGCCCCAGCATTTT.

V and J are TRBV10-3 and TRBJ1-2; 7 bases agree with TRBD1. Trimming removed 4 bases from V and 3 bases from J; junction bases left unmatched: 11. Looked up from germline, CDR1 is ENHRY and CDR2 is SYGVKD. The CDR3 length is 16 residues. CDR3 DNA: TGTGCCATCAGTGTCCCCCGACAGGGAGTACACTATGGCTACACCTTC. Translating it yields CAISVPRQGVHYGYTF.

The genes are TRBV4-2 and TRBJ2-7, with a weak D call TRBD2 (6 bases). Deletions cut 0 bases from V and 2 bases from J, with 20 bases between. The CDR3 length is 18 residues. The germline CDR1 and CDR2 sequences are LGHNA and YNFKEQ. Here the CDR3 DNA reads TGTGCCAGCAGCCAAGATGGGTTCCTGCGGGGAGGCCCCTACGAGCAGTACTTC. This encodes CASSQDGFLRGGPYEQYF.

The chain links TRBV6-5 to TRBJ2-7, with D maybe TRBD2 (6 bases). CDR1 is MNHEY and CDR2 is SVGAGI in the germline V gene. Trimming left V 6 bases short and J 7 bases short, with 19 bases between. The CDR3 covers 14 residues. Here the CDR3 reads CASSRAGPGREQYF. DNA for the CDR3: TGTGCCAGCAGCCGAGCGGGCCCAGGACGGGAGCAGTACTTC.

This clone has just a few counts. The chain has TRBV5-1 and TRBJ1-2, with D maybe TRBD1 (6 bases). CDR3 size: 15 residues. Deletions cut 2 bases from V and 4 bases from J, with 15 bases between. Germline CDR1 is SGHRS and CDR2 is YFSETQ. The CDR3 DNA reads TGCGCCAGCAGCTTATCAGGGGCAGCCTCCTATGGCTACACCTTC. Its translation: CASSLSGAASYGYTF.

V and J are TRBV11-2 and TRBJ2-7; perhaps TRBD1 as D (6 bases). CDR3 length: 14 residues. The V end was cut by 5 bases, the J end by 7 bases, with 18 bases between. Per the germline V gene, CDR1 is SGHAT and CDR2 is FQNNGV. The CDR3 bases are TGTGCCAGCAGCGGAGGCAGGGGTCCCTGGGAGCAGTACTTC. The encoded protein is CASSGGRGPWEQYF.

This chain uses TRBV7-9 with TRBJ1-4; D possibly corresponds to TRBD1 (5 bases). The CDR3 runs 17 residues. V lost 8 bases and J 0 bases, leaving 19 bases between the germline ends. Germline lookup yields CDR1 SEHNR and CDR2 FQNEAQ (reference sequence). The CDR3 DNA reads TGTGCCAGCGCCCTTAAAGGTGGGGGGACAACTAATGAAAAACTGTTTTTT. Translated, it gives CASALKGGGTTNEKLFF.

V and J are TRBV4-1 and TRBJ2-5, with TRBD2 identical over 13 bases. Germline V gives CDR1 MGHRA, CDR2 YSYEKL. The CDR3 runs to 18 residues. V dropped 1 base and J dropped 3; count of bases not matched to a gene: 8. CDR3 DNA: TGCGCCAGCAGCCAAGGCCGACTACTAGCGGGGGGGAAAGAGACCCAGTACTTC. As protein: CASSQGRLLAGGKETQYF.

V is TRBV19 and J is TRBJ1-5; no reliable D call. Trimming removed 5 bases at V and 9 bases at J, with 8 bases between. CDR1 LNHDA and CDR2 SQIVND come from the germline V gene (reference sequence). The CDR3 loop spans 11 amino acids. CDR3: CASSAPGPQHF. The DNA of the CDR3 is TGTGCCAGTAGTGCGCCGGGGCCCCAGCATTTT.

This clone was detected only a few times. J is TRBJ1-5 and V is TRBV2; D gene uncertain. Germline V gene data show CDR1 as SNHLY and CDR2 as FYNNEI. V lost 6 bases, J lost 8 bases, and 11 bases lay in between. This CDR3 has 12 amino acids. The CDR3 DNA follows: TGTGCCAGCAGCCCTAGATTGGAGCCCCAGCATTTT. It codes for CASSPRLEPQHF.

The DNA for the CDR3 is TGTGCTAGTGGTTTGGCGAGATTGAACACTGAAGCTTTCTTT. This sequence encodes CASGLARLNTEAFF. The genes are TRBV12-5 and TRBJ1-1; the D is unclear. V dropped 1 base and J dropped 0 bases, with 6 bases sitting between them. CDR1 and CDR2 from the germline V gene are LGHNT and FRNRAP. The CDR3 is 14 residues long.

The chain uses TRBV3-1 (or the pseudogene TRBV3-2) and TRBJ2-3; 10 bases agree with TRBD2. The germline V gene has CDR1 LGHDT and CDR2 YNNKEL (reference sequence). Trimming took 0 bases from V and 2 from J; bases not matched to a gene: 14. This CDR3 is built from 20 residues. CDR3 in DNA: TGTGCCAGCAGCCAAGAACAGTTCCAAGGACTAGCGGTCCCCACAGATACGCAGTATTTT. This encodes CASSQEQFQGLAVPTDTQYF.

The chain joins TRBV6-1 to TRBJ1-2, with TRBD1 as a possible D gene (5 bases). Trimming shortened V by 3 bases and J by 7 bases, and 12 bases separated the two germline ends. The CDR3 covers 13 residues. Germline V gives CDR1 MNHNS, CDR2 SASEGT. The CDR3 here is CASSDRATGGYTF. The CDR3 coding sequence is TGTGCCAGCAGTGACAGGGCCACAGGTGGCTACACCTTC.

This rearrangement joins TRBV7-3 to TRBJ1-1; unclear D gene. Looked up from germline, CDR1 is SGHTA and CDR2 is FQGTGA. The ends were cut back, 2 bases at V and 1 base at J, with 5 bases in the middle. This CDR3 spans 13 amino acids. CDR3 loop: CASSLYRNTEAFF. Written as DNA, the CDR3 is TGTGCCAGCAGCTTATACAGGAACACTGAAGCTTTCTTT.

The genes are TRBV19 and TRBJ2-7; D is ambiguous. The V and J ends lost 3 bases and 6 bases respectively, with 9 bases between them. Germline CDR1 is LNHDA and CDR2 is SQIVND (reference sequence). The CDR3 has 12 amino acids. This CDR3 is CASSIPGTEQYF. The CDR3 DNA follows: TGTGCCAGTAGTATTCCAGGAACCGAGCAGTACTTC.

The chain combines TRBV6-7 with TRBJ1-1; TRBD1 matches 8 bases. TRBV6-7 is placed among ORFs of uncertain function. CDR3 size: 14 residues. Germline trimming cut 7 bases from V and 5 bases from J; bases unmatched to any gene: 9. The CDR3 protein is CASTADRAQTEAFF. The CDR3 DNA reads as TGTGCCAGCACCGCGGACAGGGCTCAGACTGAAGCTTTCTTT.

The chain couples TRBV18 to TRBJ1-1; TRBD1 might be the D (6 bases). There are 15 residues in the CDR3. The germline V gene has CDR1 KGHSH and CDR2 LQKENI. V was cut by 3 bases and J by 5 bases, with 16 bases left in between. In nucleotides, the CDR3 is TGTGCCAGCTCACCCAGGGGTCCGGGGTGGACTGAAGCTTTCTTT. As protein: CASSPRGPGWTEAFF.

The V gene is TRBV18, the J gene TRBJ1-6; possible D gene TRBD1, 6 bases. There are 14 residues in the CDR3. Trimming shortened V by 6 bases and J by 7 bases, and 13 bases separated the two germline ends. CDR1 is KGHSH, CDR2 LQKENI, per germline. The CDR3 sequence: CASSPDSMNSPLHF. The CDR3 DNA reads TGTGCCAGCTCCCCGGACAGCATGAATTCACCCCTCCACTTT.

This sequence joins TRBV19 and TRBJ2-1; 11 nucleotides match TRBD2. Trimming at V came to 4 bases and at J to 2 bases, leaving 4 bases not matched to a gene. There are 16 residues in the CDR3. The V gene's germline CDR1 is LNHDA and CDR2 SQIVND (reference sequence). The CDR3: CASSRLAGTPYNEQFF. CDR3 sequence (DNA): TGTGCCAGTAGTAGACTAGCGGGGACCCCCTACAATGAGCAGTTCTTC.

The count of this clone is one. The chain links TRBV7-2 to TRBJ1-1; TRBD1 aligns across 7 bases. This CDR3 has 16 amino acids. V dropped 6 bases and J dropped 1; count of bases not matched to a gene: 11. Germline loops: CDR1 SGHTA, CDR2 FQGNSA. In nucleotides, the CDR3 is TGTGCCAGCAGTCGGAGGACAGGTCAGAAGAACACTGAAGCTTTCTTT. Residues: CASSRRTGQKNTEAFF. The whole variable domain, filled in from reference TRBV7-2 and TRBJ1-1, reads GAGVSQSPSNKVTEKGKDVELRCDPISGHTALYWYRQSLGQGLEFLIYFQGNSAPDKSGLPSDRFSAERTGGSVSTLTIQRTQQEDSAVYLCASSRRTGQKNTEAFFGQGTRLTVV.

The gene calls are TRBV5-5 and TRBJ1-2; D is unclear. The CDR3 has 17 residues. Trimming stripped 0 bases from V and 4 bases from J, with 19 bases between. CDR1 is SGHKS and CDR2 is YYEKEE in the germline V gene (reference sequence). The CDR3 reads CASSLVHSLLTSYGYTF. In nucleotides, the CDR3 is TGTGCCAGCAGCTTGGTGCACAGCTTATTGACATCCTATGGCTACACCTTC.

The V and J genes are TRBV28 and TRBJ2-3, with 7 bases aligning to TRBD1. This CDR3 comprises 14 residues. From germline, CDR1 is MDHEN and CDR2 SYDVKM. Trimming cost V 10 bases and J 6 bases; bases outside gene matches: 13. CDR3 in amino acids: CATARTGRMDTQYF. The CDR3 nucleotides read TGTGCCACCGCTCGGACAGGCCGTATGGATACGCAGTATTTT. Together with reference TRBV28 and TRBJ2-3, the CDR3 gives the full variable domain: DVKVTQSSRYLVKRTGEKVFLECVQDMDHENMFWYRQDPGLGLRLIYFSYDVKMKEKGDIPEGYSVSREKKERFSLILESASTNQTSMYLCATARTGRMDTQYFGPGTRLTVL.

This clone occurred once. The CDR3 DNA sequence: TGCGCCAGCAGCCAAGTAAGAGGTCTGGTCTATGGCTACACCTTC. It specifies CASSQVRGLVYGYTF. The chain uses TRBV4-3 and TRBJ1-2, with D hard to call. Between the trimmed V and J ends, which lost 1 base and 4 bases, there was a span of 13 bases. Germline loops: CDR1 LGHNA, CDR2 YSLEER. CDR3 length equals 15 residues.

The V call is TRBV11-2, the J call TRBJ2-2; TRBD2 is a possible D gene (5 bases). The germline CDR1 and CDR2 sequences are SGHAT and FQNNGV. V was shortened by 4 bases and J by 7 bases, with 10 bases between the two germline ends. The CDR3 is 13 amino acids. CDR3 bases: TGTGCCAGCAGCTATATGGCGGGCGGGGAGCTGTTTTTT. This gives the protein CASSYMAGGELFF. The variable domain in full, completed from reference TRBV11-2 and TRBJ2-2, reads EAGVAQSPRYKIIEKRQSVAFWCNPISGHATLYWYQQILGQGPKLLIQFQNNGVVDDSQLPKDRFSAERLKGVDSTLKIQPAKLEDSAVYLCASSYMAGGELFFGEGSRLTVL.

The rearrangement joins TRBV5-6 to TRBJ1-2; D remains unclear. V lost 2 bases, J lost 6 bases, and 5 bases lay in between. This CDR3 is built from 11 residues. Germline V CDR1 and CDR2: SGHDT, YYEEEE. Here the CDR3 reads CASSFTDGYTF. The CDR3 region has the DNA TGTGCCAGCAGCTTCACAGATGGCTACACCTTC.

The chain is built from TRBV30 and TRBJ1-2; 7 bases are a match to TRBD1. Germline values: CDR1 GTSNPN, CDR2 SVGIG (reference sequence). Germline trimming cut 4 bases from V and 4 bases from J; bases unmatched to any gene: 6. CDR3 length: 13 amino acids. CDR3: CAWKGTGVYGYTF. The CDR3 nucleotides read TGTGCCTGGAAAGGAACAGGGGTCTATGGCTACACCTTC.

The chain uses TRBV6-1 and TRBJ1-2, with D possibly being TRBD1 (6 bases). In germline, CDR1 is MNHNS, CDR2 SASEGT. The V gene lost 3 bases and the J gene lost 8 bases, with 28 bases spanning the gap. The CDR3 is 18 residues long. The CDR3 bases are TGTGCCAGCAGTGACCCCCCGACAGGCTCCCGAGGGGTGAAAGGCTACACCTTC. It encodes CASSDPPTGSRGVKGYTF.

The chain links TRBV19 to TRBJ1-1; D not certain. V was trimmed by 0 bases and J by 0 bases, leaving 8 bases between them. This CDR3 region has 15 residues. Germline V gene sequence: CDR1 LNHDA, CDR2 SQIVND (reference sequence). The CDR3 DNA follows: TGTGCCAGTAGTATAGATACGGTAGTGAACACTGAAGCTTTCTTT. This codes for CASSIDTVVNTEAFF. The whole variable domain, remainder taken from reference TRBV19 and TRBJ1-1, is DGGITQSPKYLFRKEGQNVTLSCEQNLNHDAMYWYRQDPGQGLRLIYYSQIVNDFQKGDIAEGYSVSREKKESFPLTVTSAQKNPTAFYLCASSIDTVVNTEAFFGQGTRLTVV.